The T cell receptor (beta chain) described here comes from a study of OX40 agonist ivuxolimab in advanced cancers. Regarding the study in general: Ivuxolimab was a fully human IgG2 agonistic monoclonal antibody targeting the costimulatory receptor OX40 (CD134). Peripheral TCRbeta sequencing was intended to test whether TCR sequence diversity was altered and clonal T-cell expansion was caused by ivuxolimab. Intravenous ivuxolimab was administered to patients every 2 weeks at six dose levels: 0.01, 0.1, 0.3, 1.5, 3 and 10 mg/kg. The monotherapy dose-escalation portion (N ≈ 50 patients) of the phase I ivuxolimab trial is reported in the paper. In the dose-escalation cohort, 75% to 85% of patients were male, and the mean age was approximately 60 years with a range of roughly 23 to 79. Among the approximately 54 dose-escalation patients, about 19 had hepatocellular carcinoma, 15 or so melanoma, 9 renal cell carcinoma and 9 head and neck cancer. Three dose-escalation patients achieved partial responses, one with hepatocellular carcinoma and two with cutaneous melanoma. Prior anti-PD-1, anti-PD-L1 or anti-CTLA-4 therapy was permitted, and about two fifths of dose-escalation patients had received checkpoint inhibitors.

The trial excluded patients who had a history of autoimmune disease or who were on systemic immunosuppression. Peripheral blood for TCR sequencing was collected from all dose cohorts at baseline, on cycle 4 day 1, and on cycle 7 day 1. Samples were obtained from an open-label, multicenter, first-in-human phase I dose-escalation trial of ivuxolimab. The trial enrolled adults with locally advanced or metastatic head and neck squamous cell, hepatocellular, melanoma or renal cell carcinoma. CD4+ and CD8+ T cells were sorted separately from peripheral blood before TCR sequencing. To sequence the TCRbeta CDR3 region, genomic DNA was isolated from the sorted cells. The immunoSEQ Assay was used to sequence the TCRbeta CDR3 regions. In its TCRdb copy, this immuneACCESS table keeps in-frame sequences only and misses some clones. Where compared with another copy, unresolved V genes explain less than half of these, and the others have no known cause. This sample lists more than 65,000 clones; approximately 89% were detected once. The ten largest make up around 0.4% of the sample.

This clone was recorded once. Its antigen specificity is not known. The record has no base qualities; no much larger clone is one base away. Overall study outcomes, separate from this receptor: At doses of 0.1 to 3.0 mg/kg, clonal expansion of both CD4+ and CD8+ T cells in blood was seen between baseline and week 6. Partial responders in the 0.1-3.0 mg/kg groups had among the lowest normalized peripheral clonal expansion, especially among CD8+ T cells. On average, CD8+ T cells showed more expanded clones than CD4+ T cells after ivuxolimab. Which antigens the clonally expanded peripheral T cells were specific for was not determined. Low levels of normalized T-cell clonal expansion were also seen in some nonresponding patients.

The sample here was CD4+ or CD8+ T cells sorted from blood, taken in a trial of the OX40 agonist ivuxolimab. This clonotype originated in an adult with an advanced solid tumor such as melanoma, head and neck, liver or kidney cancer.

The CDR3 has the sequence CASSLGQISNQPQHF. The nucleotide sequence reads as follows: TGTGCCAGCAGCTTAGGACAGATTAGCAATCAGCCCCAGCATTTT. The chain employs TRBV11-2 and TRBJ1-5; the D gene is perhaps TRBD1, on 5 matching bases. Including the terminal cysteine and phenylalanine, the CDR3 comprises 15 residues. The read is trimmed to its CDR3 DNA, 45 bases read in frame from base 1. V and J lose 1 base and 0 bases, and a span of 7 bases separates them. The germline V gene encodes CDR1 SGHAT and CDR2 FQNNGV.